This is a list of T cell receptor beta chains from one sample in a study of T cell repertoires in cytomegalovirus infection. These receptors lack a known antigen. One entry per CDR3 protein, called by TCRdb with MiXCR from the reads. This table has around 570,000 distinct CDR3 sequences, under 45% appearing once. The source material was cultured PBMCs, sampled from culture after CMV antigen stimulation. The source is a human donor in good health (CMV status not recorded). Some clones in this sample may be carry-over from other donors' samples. Each CDR3 is given with its conserved first and last residue. The D gene is left open where the match is weak. Some rows have no size entry. The others give once, few or many, or a class for an expanded clone.

d_gene	abundance	v_gene	j_gene	CDR3nt	CDR3aa
TRBD2	-	TRBV28	TRBJ2-7	TGTGCCAGCAGTCCGGGGGGGCGGGCCGACGAGCAGTACTTC	CASSPGGRADEQYF
TRBD2	-	TRBV6-6	TRBJ2-7	TGTGCCAGCAGCCAACTAGCGGGAGACGAGCAGTACTTC	CASSQLAGDEQYF
TRBD2	-	TRBV20-1	TRBJ2-1	TGCAGGGCTGGGGGACTAGCGGGGGCCGAGAAACCCAGTGAGCAGTTCTTC	CRAGGLAGAEKPSEQFF
-	-	TRBV7-2	TRBJ2-5	TGTGCCAGCAGCTTAGATAGGAGGGCCCAGTACTTC	CASSLDRRAQYF
-	-	TRBV7-6	TRBJ2-5	TGTGCCAGCAGCTTAATGGGCACCTTGCAAGAGACCCAGTACTTC	CASSLMGTLQETQYF
-	few	TRBV7-6	TRBJ2-3	TGTGCCAGCAGCTTAGACGGGCTGGCCCGCACAGATACGCAGTATTTT	CASSLDGLARTDTQYF
TRBD1	-	TRBV4-1	TRBJ1-6	TGTGCCAGCAGCCAGACAGGGAGTAATTCACCCCTCCACTTT	CASSQTGSNSPLHF
TRBD2	-	TRBV20-1	TRBJ2-7	TGCAGTGCTAGAGAAGTAGCGGGAGGGTCCTACGAGCAGTACTTC	CSAREVAGGSYEQYF
-	once	TRBV6-1	TRBJ2-3	TGTGCTTGCGGGGTCGGGCAGTATTTT	CACGVGQYF
TRBD2	-	TRBV7-2	TRBJ2-1	TGTGCCAGCAGCCCCCGGCGAAGCGGGAGGCAGGATGAGCAGTTCTTC	CASSPRRSGRQDEQFF
-	-	TRBV2	TRBJ1-5	TGTGCCAGCAGTGAATCACAGGGACCCAATCAGCCCCAGCATTTT	CASSESQGPNQPQHF
-	few	TRBV7-2	TRBJ1-2	TGTGCCAGCAGCCCAGGGCCACGGGATGGCTACACCTTC	CASSPGPRDGYTF
-	-	TRBV7-2	TRBJ2-7	TGTGCCAGCAGCTTGATGACTCATCTCTACGAGCAGTACTTC	CASSLMTHLYEQYF
TRBD2	-	TRBV10-3	TRBJ2-3	TGTGCCATCAGTGAGTTTCGACCGGGACTAGCGGGAGTTTTAGATACGCAGTATTTT	CAISEFRPGLAGVLDTQYF
TRBD1	once	TRBV5-4	TRBJ1-1	TGTGCCAGCAGCCCCCCGACAGGGACTTTGAACACTGAAGCTTTCTTT	CASSPPTGTLNTEAFF
TRBD1	many	TRBV7-9	TRBJ2-3	TGTGCCAGCAGCTCCCGGACAGGGTATGGAGATACGCAGTATTTT	CASSSRTGYGDTQYF
-	-	TRBV25-1	TRBJ1-5	TGTGCCAGCAGCCCGGGGGGGCCGGTGAGCAATCAGCCCCAGCATTTT	CASSPGGPVSNQPQHF